Following are 30 T cell receptor beta chains from one sample sequenced in a study of blood T cell repertoires in COVID-19. The repertoire was sequenced with immunoSEQ multiplex PCR; TCRdb's copy has only in-frame clones and lacks some. The data contain 60,000 to 85,000 clones, around 90% of them singletons. The source material was peripheral blood. The receptors originated from a woman of 80 years or more with active or convalescent COVID-19.

The J gene is TRBJ2-7, the V gene TRBV7-2; weak D call: TRBD1 (6 bases). V shed 1 base and J shed 5 bases, with 6 bases lying between them. The germline CDR1 and CDR2 sequences are SGHTA and FQGNSA. The CDR3 length is 12 residues. DNA for the CDR3: TGTGCCAGCAGCTTAGACAGGGACGAGCAGTACTTC. Encoded protein: CASSLDRDEQYF.

The chain employs TRBV19 and TRBJ2-7, with 7 bases fitting TRBD2. The CDR3 is 14 amino acids. V lost 5 bases and J lost 3; bases outside the gene matches: 7. The germline V gene has CDR1 LNHDA and CDR2 SQIVND (reference sequence). The CDR3 sequence: CASSLGGRDYEQYF. The DNA for the CDR3 is TGTGCCAGTAGTTTGGGAGGGAGAGACTACGAGCAGTACTTC.

The rearrangement joins TRBV18 to TRBJ1-1; D call uncertain. Trimming took 2 bases from V and 8 from J, leaving 12 bases between them. There are 13 residues in the CDR3. Germline values: CDR1 KGHSH, CDR2 LQKENI. CDR3 nucleotides: TGTGCCAGCTCACCATATTGGGGAGGAGAAGCTTTCTTT. Amino acid sequence: CASSPYWGGEAFF.

The rearrangement links TRBV5-5 to TRBJ1-2; 11 bases match TRBD1. The germline CDR1 and CDR2 sequences are SGHKS and YYEKEE (reference sequence). V shed 3 bases, J shed 5 bases, and the junction held 9 bases outside the gene matches. This CDR3 comprises 16 residues. DNA of the CDR3: TGTGCCAGCAGCTCCCTAGGACAGGGGGCGGGATATGGCTACACCTTC. Protein product: CASSSLGQGAGYGYTF. Complete variable domain (other parts from reference TRBV5-5 and TRBJ1-2): DAGVTQSPTHLIKTRGQQVTLRCSPISGHKSVSWYQQVLGQGPQFIFQYYEKEERGRGNFPDRFSARQFPNYSSELNVNALLLGDSALYLCASSSLGQGAGYGYTFGSGTRLTVV.

The chain recombines TRBV6-5 with TRBJ2-4; TRBD2 might be the D (7 bases). Germline values: CDR1 MNHEY, CDR2 SVGAGI. The CDR3 totals 13 residues. V gave up 6 bases and J gave up 4 bases, with 10 bases separating them. The CDR3 sequence: CASREGGKNIQYF. The CDR3 nucleotides read TGTGCCAGCAGAGAGGGGGGGAAAAACATTCAGTACTTC.

The chain recombines TRBV20-1 with TRBJ2-3, with no clear D. V was cut by 4 bases and J by 4 bases, with 6 bases left in between. Germline V gene sequence: CDR1 DFQATT, CDR2 SNEGSKA (reference sequence). This CDR3 is built from 11 residues. CDR3 region: CSAKAPDTQYF. CDR3 sequence (DNA): TGCAGTGCTAAAGCGCCAGATACGCAGTATTTT.

The chain joins TRBV19 to TRBJ1-5; D not certain. Looked up from germline, CDR1 is LNHDA and CDR2 is SQIVND (reference sequence). The V end was cut by 0 bases, the J end by 7 bases, with 10 bases between. This CDR3 is built from 14 residues. Written as DNA, the CDR3 is TGTGCCAGTAGTATAGATCGGGGTTACCAGCCCCAGCATTTT. This encodes CASSIDRGYQPQHF.

The chain joins TRBV5-1 to TRBJ2-3; unclear D gene. Germline CDR1 reads SGHRS; CDR2 reads YFSETQ. The germline V and J ends were trimmed by 4 bases and 5 bases, with 11 bases remaining between them. The CDR3 extends over 13 amino acids. As DNA, the CDR3 is TGCGCCAGCAGCACGCCCCCGGGAGATACGCAGTATTTT. This gives the protein CASSTPPGDTQYF.

This chain joins TRBV9 and TRBJ1-1; 7 bases fit TRBD1. Germline lookup yields CDR1 SGDLS and CDR2 YYNGEE. Losses at the gene ends were 1 base for V and 1 base for J; bases not matched to a gene: 1. The CDR3 runs to 14 residues. DNA for the CDR3: TGTGCCAGCAGCGTAACAGGGGCGAACACTGAAGCTTTCTTT. Amino acid sequence: CASSVTGANTEAFF.

The chain joins TRBV2 to TRBJ2-7; D might be TRBD2 (7 bases). The ends were cut back, 8 bases at V and 0 bases at J, with 20 bases in the middle. The CDR3 runs 16 residues. Germline V lookup: CDR1 SNHLY, CDR2 FYNNEI. The CDR3 protein is CASLTGGYTSSYEQYF. Here the CDR3 DNA reads TGTGCCAGCTTAACGGGGGGCTATACCAGCTCCTACGAGCAGTACTTC.

Details on this clone: One end of the junction fails to match germline, which may point to a read error. The chain has TRBV12-3 or TRBV12-4 and TRBJ1-2; D gene ambiguous. CDR3 size: 12 residues. The CDR3 nucleotides read TGTGCCAGCAGCTTAGGGCGGGGAGGCTACACCTTC. It translates to CASSLGRGGYTF.

In this sample, this clone turned up a few times. The rearrangement links TRBV4-2 to TRBJ1-2; the match to TRBD1 covers 8 bases. V lost 4 bases, J lost 6 bases, and 10 bases stayed unmatched. CDR1 and CDR2 (germline): LGHNA, YNFKEQ. The CDR3 runs to 15 residues. The CDR3 is CASSRPTTGEDGYTF. CDR3 in DNA: TGTGCCAGCAGCCGTCCCACGACAGGGGAGGATGGCTACACCTTC.

The J gene is TRBJ1-2, the V gene TRBV19, with D unclear. Trimming removed 1 base at V and 5 bases at J, with 11 bases between. CDR1 is LNHDA, CDR2 SQIVND, per germline (reference sequence). This CDR3 has 14 amino acids. The CDR3 nucleotides read TGTGCCAGTAGTATAGGCCAGTTTTGGTATGGCTACACCTTC. Its translation is CASSIGQFWYGYTF.

The genes are TRBV23-1 and TRBJ1-2, with 10 bases fitting TRBD1. TRBV23-1 is an ORF for which the function is uncertain. After removal of 4 bases from V and 6 bases from J, the junction contained 11 bases not matched to a gene. The CDR3 consists of 16 residues. CDR3: CASSLTTGTGEDGYTF. CDR3 nucleotide sequence: TGCGCCAGCAGTCTTACCACCGGGACAGGGGAGGATGGCTACACCTTC.

This chain connects TRBV2 to TRBJ2-2, with 10 bases lining up with TRBD2. The CDR3 contains 16 residues. CDR1 is SNHLY and CDR2 is FYNNEI in the germline V gene. Trimming took 3 bases from V and 3 from J; bases not matched to a gene: 4. CDR3 DNA: TGTGCCAGCAGTGAGGCTAGCGGGGGCTACACCGGGGAGCTGTTTTTT. This gives the protein CASSEASGGYTGELFF.

V is TRBV27 and J is TRBJ1-1; TRBD1 matches 8 bases. Per germline, CDR1 MNHEY and CDR2 SMNVEV (reference sequence). The V segment lost 6 bases and the J segment 0 bases; nucleotides outside the gene matches: 6. The CDR3 is 15 residues long. Written as DNA, the CDR3 is TGTGCCAGCAGGAAGACGACAGGGGTGAACACTGAAGCTTTCTTT. It codes for CASRKTTGVNTEAFF.

The genes are TRBV9 and TRBJ1-5, with TRBD1 matching over 7 bases. Per germline, CDR1 SGDLS and CDR2 YYNGEE. V lost 3 bases and J lost 3; bases outside the gene matches: 6. The CDR3 sequence is 15 residues long. CDR3 sequence: CASSASTGINQPQHF. In nucleotides, the CDR3 is TGTGCCAGCAGCGCCTCGACAGGGATCAATCAGCCCCAGCATTTT.

V is TRBV5-1 and J is TRBJ1-1; no clear D gene. CDR3 length: 16 amino acids. CDR1 is SGHRS and CDR2 is YFSETQ in the germline V gene. The ends were cut back, 4 bases at V and 4 bases at J, with 20 bases in the middle. CDR3 protein: CASSPRTVGLGTEAFF. DNA for the CDR3: TGCGCCAGCAGCCCCCGAACTGTGGGCTTGGGCACTGAAGCTTTCTTT. Full variable domain (rest looked up from reference TRBV5-1 and TRBJ1-1): KAGVTQTPRYLIKTRGQQVTLSCSPISGHRSVSWYQQTPGQGLQFLFEYFSETQRNKGNFPGRFSGRQFSNSRSEMNVSTLELGDSALYLCASSPRTVGLGTEAFFGQGTRLTVV.

This clone was picked up one time. The DNA of the CDR3 is TGTGCCAGCAGCCAACTTAGCGGGTCAGCGGAGCAGTACTTC. As protein: CASSQLSGSAEQYF. The V call is TRBV3-1 (or the pseudogene TRBV3-2), the J call TRBJ2-7; 7 bases match TRBD2. V was pared by 2 bases and J by 7 bases, with 8 bases of the junction left unmatched. The germline V gene encodes CDR1 LGHDT and CDR2 YNNKEL (reference sequence). The CDR3 spans 14 residues.

The chain combines TRBV28 with TRBJ2-6, with TRBD2 as a possible D gene (6 bases). Germline-derived CDR1 and CDR2 are MDHEN and SYDVKM. Trimming shortened V by 3 bases and J by 0 bases, and 12 bases separated the two germline ends. The CDR3 is made up of 17 amino acids. The CDR3 is CASSLAGGGSGANVLTF. In DNA form, the CDR3 reads TGTGCCAGCAGTTTGGCTGGGGGAGGCTCTGGGGCCAACGTCCTGACTTTC.

The V gene is TRBV5-4, the J gene TRBJ2-7; TRBD1 aligns across 8 bases. CDR3 length: 14 residues. Germline CDR1 reads SGHNT; CDR2 reads YYREEE (reference sequence). J lost 2 bases, V lost 0 bases, and 1 base had no gene match. The CDR3 spells CASSLGTGTYEQYF. The CDR3 region has the DNA TGTGCCAGCAGCTTGGGGACAGGGACCTACGAGCAGTACTTC.

As to this clone: One end of the junction varies from germline; a read error may be responsible. The V call is TRBV7-7, the J call TRBJ2-7, with a possible D match to TRBD2 (5 bases). CDR1 is SSHAT and CDR2 is FNYEAQ in the germline V gene (reference sequence). This CDR3 region has 15 residues. CDR3 loop: CASSLDAGGSYEQYF. In DNA form, the CDR3 reads TGTGCTAGCAGCTTAGATGCGGGCGGATCCTACGAGCAGTACTTC.

This sequence joins TRBV7-2 and TRBJ1-2; the D gene is possibly TRBD1 (6 bases). The CDR3 is made up of 14 amino acids. Trimming left V 1 base short and J 2 bases short, with 8 bases between. Germline V lookup: CDR1 SGHTA, CDR2 FQGNSA. The CDR3 DNA follows: TGTGCCAGCAGCTTAGGGGGGGGCAACTATGGCTACACCTTC. Amino acids: CASSLGGGNYGYTF.

The rearrangement uses TRBV4-1 and TRBJ1-5, with 8 positions matching TRBD1. In germline, CDR1 is MGHRA, CDR2 YSYEKL. Losses at the gene ends were 0 bases for V and 11 bases for J; bases not matched to a gene: 9. CDR3 length equals 15 residues. The CDR3 region has the DNA TGCGCCAGCAGCCAAGAGACCGACAGGGGTTCGGCCCAGCATTTT. As protein: CASSQETDRGSAQHF.

The chain is built from TRBV6-2 or TRBV6-3 and TRBJ2-5; D may be TRBD1 (6 bases). The CDR3 spans 13 residues. Per germline, CDR1 MNHEY and CDR2 SVGEGT. V was clipped by 6 bases and J by 9 bases, with 17 bases between them. In DNA, the CDR3 is TGTGCCAGCAGCCAAGACAGGTTACGGGCCCAGTACTTC. Protein: CASSQDRLRAQYF.

The V and J genes are TRBV6-2 or TRBV6-3 and TRBJ2-5; the match to TRBD2 covers 10 bases. This CDR3 spans 15 amino acids. V lost 2 bases, J lost 5 bases, and 5 bases stayed unmatched. From germline, CDR1 is MNHEY and CDR2 SVGEGT. CDR3 sequence reads: CASSYPSGGGETQYF. Written as DNA, the CDR3 is TGTGCCAGCAGTTACCCTAGCGGGGGAGGCGAGACCCAGTACTTC.

This chain joins TRBV3-1 (or the pseudogene TRBV3-2) and TRBJ1-3; D perhaps matches TRBD1 (5 bases). Looked up from germline, CDR1 is LGHDT and CDR2 is YNNKEL (reference sequence). This CDR3 contains 15 residues. With 0 bases removed from V and 0 bases from J, the gap between germline ends came to 6 bases. CDR3 nucleotides: TGTGCCAGCAGCCAAGATGGGGCCTCTGGAAACACCATATATTTT. Its protein is CASSQDGASGNTIYF.

This rearrangement joins TRBV6-1 to TRBJ1-4; 7 bases agree with TRBD1. The CDR3 is made up of 15 amino acids. V dropped 3 bases and J dropped 3; count of bases not matched to a gene: 4. The germline V gene has CDR1 MNHNS and CDR2 SASEGT. The CDR3 sequence is CASSDTGVPNEKLFF. For the CDR3, the DNA is TGTGCCAGCAGTGACACAGGGGTGCCTAATGAAAAACTGTTTTTT.

The chain couples TRBV5-1 to TRBJ1-2; D is ambiguous. Trimming stripped 3 bases from V and 5 bases from J, with 8 bases between. The CDR3 is made up of 12 amino acids. Germline values: CDR1 SGHRS, CDR2 YFSETQ. CDR3 protein: CASSSDYYGYTF. The CDR3 DNA sequence: TGCGCCAGCAGCTCTGACTATTATGGCTACACCTTC.

The CDR3 loop reads CASSLSGRGNTIYF. CDR3 in DNA: TGTGCCAGCAGTTTATCAGGGAGGGGAAACACCATATATTTT. The V gene is TRBV28, the J gene TRBJ1-3, with D possibly TRBD1 on 5 matching bases. The germline V and J ends were trimmed by 1 base and 4 bases, with 8 bases remaining between them. The CDR3 spans 14 residues. Germline CDR1 MDHEN, CDR2 SYDVKM.